This TCR beta chain stems from a study of shared clonotypes between healthy human individuals (dated by TCRdb to about 2020). Turning to the overall study: The cohort included a few men and a couple of women between 18 and 49 years of age. To increase sequencing depth and limit assay-specific biases, different laboratories used diverse techniques to prepare libraries and sequence TCR repertoires. Blood TCR repertoires of five healthy adults were deeply sequenced to estimate repertoire size and the extent of clonotype sharing between individuals. For each donor, CD4 naive and CD4 memory were each run on three plates, CD8 naive on two plates, and CD8 memory on one plate. Leukapheresis yielded between about 0.94 and 10 billion PBMCs per donor. Paper-wide results and their limitations: Sharing across a few donors was observed for around 5% of naive CD4, under 4% of naive CD8, around 2.5% of memory CD4, and about 0.4% of memory CD8 clonotypes. Rarefaction of sorted-subset datasets indicated incomplete sequencing despite the large sequencing depth. Because the study included only a small number of donors, the genetic and exposure-history diversity represented was limited. Sampling was limited to blood, and TCR repertoires in tissue likely differ from TCR repertoires in blood. Naive subsets generally had larger estimated clonotype richness than memory subsets. Compared with non-shared clonotypes, clonotypes shared by all four sorted-subset donors had higher generation probabilities. Pairwise subsampling led to the expectation that sequencing depth would affect the degree of clonotype sharing among donors.

The CDR3 holds 15 amino acids from the cysteine to the phenylalanine. Only the CDR3 DNA stays, 45 bases, in frame from base 1. Trimming removed 3 bases from V and 5 bases from J, leaving 13 bases between the germline ends. CDR1 and CDR2 are read off the germline V gene as SGHTA and FQGTGA. Remarks on this clone: Its antigen is unknown. There are no base qualities to consult, and no much larger clone falls within one base.

TCR CDR3 regions were amplified from genomic DNA by multiplex PCR using the deep immunoSEQ assay. Genomic DNA extracted from each cell subset was distributed evenly over all wells of several immunoSEQ 96-well plates, and each plate served as one replicate. For sorted subsets, 150 to 250 ng genomic DNA, equal to some 28,000 T cell genomes, was loaded into each replicate PCR. Purified libraries were measured with a Qubit 3.0 fluorometer, size-checked on a Bioanalyzer 2100, and measured again with the KAPA Library Quantification kit. Every immunoSEQ 96-well plate was sequenced on a separate single-read 150-cycle Illumina NextSeq 550 flow cell. Processing in the source paper ran as follows. The immunoSEQ output contained only junctional sequences without quality scores, so filtering could not match that applied to full-length reads. To assign V/J genes and CDR3, sequences were annotated against IMGT germline references using PyIR, a Python wrapper for IgBLAST v1.9. Any read was removed if the V/J assignment was weak (E-value above 1e-6), the CDR3 was missing, or the read contained stop codons, out-of-frame junctions, or ambiguous translated residues. A V3J clonotype was defined by an identical inferred V gene, J gene, and CDR3 amino acid sequence. The percentage overlap between two repertoires was calculated by dividing the number of shared unique clonotypes by the size of the smaller repertoire. Three approaches were used to assess repertoire richness: RTK rarefaction, the Chao1 estimator, and Recon v2.1 estimates of unobserved clonotypes. OLGA was used to compute generation probabilities for all TCRbeta clonotypes that the gDNA method yielded from four donors. TCRdb holds this immuneACCESS table with in-frame rearrangements only. Some clones are missing; in checked studies, unresolved V genes explain under half, and the rest has no known cause. That table is the source of V, J and clone size, and D and trimming were worked out from the DNA. The sample records about 2.3 million clones, 90% to 95% of which are singletons. Jointly, the top ten make up 0.39% of the sample.

The donors were healthy, HIV-negative adults with no recently reported acute infections or vaccinations. Only Caucasian adults living in Nashville, Tennessee, USA were represented among the donors. CD4+ T cells were enriched by magnetic negative selection; naive cells were then positively selected on CD45RA, and the negative fraction formed the memory subset. Blood was collected by leukapheresis, and PBMCs were isolated by Ficoll-Histopaque density gradient centrifugation and then cryopreserved in liquid nitrogen vapor phase. Analytical flow cytometry was used to check the purity and quantity of each magnetically sorted T cell population. Genomic DNA was isolated from each sorted fraction and quantified by UV absorbance on a Nanodrop 2000c.

Material: naive CD4+ T cells from PBMCs. According to the study, the label for this sample's cell subset or site signals: CD45RA+ positively selected. In this chain, TRBV7-3 is recombined with TRBJ2-2, and perhaps TRBD2 as D gene, on 5 matching bases. The TCR sequence derives from a man aged 18 to 30 in good health. Some clones in this sample may be carry-over from other donors' samples. The CDR3 sequence is CASSLEVPTTGELFF. Here is the DNA: TGTGCCAGCAGCTTGGAGGTTCCTACAACCGGGGAGCTGTTTTTT.